These T cell receptor beta chains were read from a single sample in a study of response to subunit inactivated influenza vaccine. TCRdb reprocessed the RT-PCR reads via MiXCR and lists one record per CDR3 protein. The data show about half a million distinct CDR3 sequences, 25% seen once. Material: CD4+ T cells sorted from PBMCs, obtained less than 6 days after vaccination. These receptors all come from a man aged 45 to 65 who received an inactivated influenza vaccine. Both conserved end residues are part of each CDR3. A D gene is named only where the DNA matches it firmly. Rows give clone size only sometimes, using once, few, many, or a class for an expanded clone.

clone_size j_call v_call d_call cdr3_nt cdr3_aa
NA TRBJ2-2 TRBV11-2 NA TGTGCCAGCAGCCCCCGGGTGAACACCGGGGAGCTGTTTTTT CASSPRVNTGELFF
few TRBJ1-2 TRBV20-1 NA TGCAGTGCTCCCCCGAATAGGTGGGACTATGGCTACACCTTC CSAPPNRWDYGYTF
NA TRBJ1-6 TRBV20-1 NA TGCAGTGCTAGAGATAGGGACGGACCTAGCCCCCTCCACTTT CSARDRDGPSPLHF
NA TRBJ2-2 TRBV15 NA TGTGCCACCAGCAGAGATTACGGGGCTAGCGCCGGGGAGCTGTTTTTT CATSRDYGASAGELFF
NA TRBJ2-5 TRBV4-3 NA TGCGCCAGCAGCAGCTTTGGACAGAGCCAAGAGACCCAGTACTTC CASSSFGQSQETQYF
NA TRBJ2-2 TRBV6-1 NA TGTGCCTCCCACCAGGCCCCGGCGAACACCGGGGAGCTGTTTTTT CASHQAPANTGELFF
many TRBJ2-1 TRBV12-3/TRBV12-4 NA TGTGCCAGCAGTTTGACGCGACAGGAGAGAAATGAGCAGTTCTTC CASSLTRQERNEQFF
few TRBJ2-3 TRBV6-1 NA TGTGCCAGCAGTGCCGGGACCACCTATTTT CASSAGTTYF
NA TRBJ2-7 TRBV20-1 TRBD1 TGCTGTGCTAGAGGGGCGCGGGGACAGGAGGCCTACGAGCAGTACTTC CCARGARGQEAYEQYF
once TRBJ2-5 TRBV20-1 TRBD1 TGCAGTGCCGACAGGGTGGAGACCCAGTACTTC CSADRVETQYF
NA TRBJ2-2 TRBV6-2/TRBV6-3 NA TGTGCCAGCACCGCGCGGGACCCTCGGTCTCTCATCACCGGGGAGCTGTTTTTT CASTARDPRSLITGELFF